Listed below are T cell receptor beta chains from one sample, sequenced in a study of T cells after yellow fever vaccination. TCRdb used MiXCR to reprocess the 5' RACE reads, holding one entry per CDR3 protein. Of about 320,000 distinct CDR3 sequences listed, about 10% are singletons. Specimen: CD4+ T cells sorted from PBMCs, collected 45 days after the yellow fever booster vaccination. All receptors come from a man aged 18 to 30 who received the YFV17D yellow fever vaccine. Each CDR3 is given with its conserved first and last residue. The order of the fields is D gene, V gene, J gene, CDR3 length, clone size, CDR3 DNA, CDR3 protein. The D gene is left open where the match is weak. Clone size is shown for a subset of rows, as once, few, many or a class of expanded clone.

>TRBD2|TRBV7-2|TRBJ2-5|16|-
TGTGCCAGCAGCACCGGGACTAGCGGGGGGCCAGAGACCCAGTACTTC
CASSTGTSGGPETQYF
>-|TRBV20-1|TRBJ1-3|16|few
TGCAGTGCTAGAGATGGGTCAGGGCCCTCTGGAAACACCATATATTTT
CSARDGSGPSGNTIYF
>TRBD2|TRBV15|TRBJ2-3|19|-
TGTGCCACCAGCGTCTTAGGTCGGGGGAAGCGGGGTTCCACAGATACGCAGTATTTT
CATSVLGRGKRGSTDTQYF
>-|TRBV7-2|TRBJ2-5|14|many
TGTGCCAGCAGCTTAGCGGGGACGGAAGAGACCCAGTACTTC
CASSLAGTEETQYF
>TRBD1|TRBV4-1|TRBJ1-4|16|few
TGCGCCAGCAGCCGCACCTTAGGACAGGCTCAGGAAAAACTGTTTTTT
CASSRTLGQAQEKLFF
>-|TRBV12-3/TRBV12-4|TRBJ1-1|14|few
TGTGCCAGCACGAGGGCACTTCCGAACACTGAAGCTTTCTTT
CASTRALPNTEAFF
>-|TRBV4-2|TRBJ1-2|14|many
TGTGCCAGCAGCCCACCATTCGGAGATTATGGCTACACCTTC
CASSPPFGDYGYTF
>-|TRBV20-1|TRBJ1-1|13|many
TGCAGTGCTAGTTTAATCATGAACACTGAAGCTTTCTTT
CSASLIMNTEAFF
>TRBD1|TRBV20-1|TRBJ2-4|16|-
TGCAGTGCTGCCCGACAGGGTTTGACAGCCAAAAACATTCAGTACTTC
CSAARQGLTAKNIQYF
>-|TRBV5-1|TRBJ2-2|16|few
TGCGCCAGCAGCTTGGGCGGGGGCCCAAACACCGGGGAGCTGTTTTTT
CASSLGGGPNTGELFF
>-|TRBV7-2|TRBJ1-2|15|-
TGTGCCAGCAGCCGGACGACAGGCCCCGACTATGGCTACACCTTC
CASSRTTGPDYGYTF
>-|TRBV18|TRBJ1-2|14|few
TGTGCCAGCTCACCCCTATCGGGGACTTATGGCTACACCTTC
CASSPLSGTYGYTF
>TRBD2|TRBV6-5|TRBJ2-1|16|-
TGTGCCAGCATAGGGACTAGCGGGGGGGATTACAATGAGCAGTTCTTC
CASIGTSGGDYNEQFF
>-|TRBV29-1|TRBJ1-3|12|few
TGCAGCGTTGGTAGCGCTGGAAACACCATATATTTT
CSVGSAGNTIYF
>-|TRBV29-1|TRBJ2-7|16|once
TGCAGCGTTGATAATGGTCCTCCTGGGACGAATAGGGAGCAGTACTTC
CSVDNGPPGTNREQYF
>TRBD2|TRBV2|TRBJ2-3|15|few
TGTGCCAGCAGTGAGGCGGGGGGCGGCACAGATACGCGGTATTTT
CASSEAGGGTDTRYF
>-|TRBV5-1|TRBJ1-1|16|few
TGCGCCAGCAGCTTGTCCCGGTGGGGGGAACTGACTGAAGCTTTCTTT
CASSLSRWGELTEAFF
>TRBD2|TRBV29-1|TRBJ2-5|13|-
TGCAGTATTGAGCGGGGGATACAAGAGACCCAGTACTTC
CSIERGIQETQYF
>TRBD1|TRBV30|TRBJ1-2|15|-
TGTGCCTGGTCAGGACAGGGGGCGCAGGTCGGTGGCTACACCTTC
CAWSGQGAQVGGYTF
>TRBD1|TRBV5-1|TRBJ2-6|17|few
TGCGCCAGCAGCCCGGGACAGGGGGGCTCTGGGGCCAACGTCCTGACTTTC
CASSPGQGGSGANVLTF
>TRBD1|TRBV5-6|TRBJ1-1|13|-
TGTGCCAGCAGCTGGGCGACAGGGGGAAGTGCTTTCTTT
CASSWATGGSAFF
>-|TRBV29-1|TRBJ1-5|16|few
TGCAGCGTACGCCCCAAGGGAAAGAGAGGTGATCAGCCCCAGCATTTT
CSVRPKGKRGDQPQHF
>-|TRBV29-1|TRBJ1-1|15|many
TGCAGCGTCCGAGGGGGGATAGGAATGAACACTGAAGCTTTCTTT
CSVRGGIGMNTEAFF
>-|TRBV2|TRBJ2-5|12|many
TGTGCCAGCAGTGTTGGGGTGGAGACCCAGTACTTC
CASSVGVETQYF
>-|TRBV6-5|TRBJ2-1|15|few
TGTGCCAGCAGTTACGGGACGAGCTCCTACAATGAGCAGTTCTTC
CASSYGTSSYNEQFF
>TRBD2|TRBV9|TRBJ2-5|16|-
TGTGCCAGCAGCGTAGAAGTAGCGGGGGCCGTGGAGACCCAGTACTTC
CASSVEVAGAVETQYF
>-|TRBV5-5|TRBJ1-2|16|-
TGTGCCAGCAGCTTGGCTCCGGCTCCAGTCGGGGGTGGCTACACCTTC
CASSLAPAPVGGGYTF
>-|TRBV7-2|TRBJ1-2|15|-
TGTGCCAGCAGCTTGGGAGGGACTGCCATGCGTGGCTACACCTTC
CASSLGGTAMRGYTF
>-|TRBV12-3/TRBV12-4|TRBJ1-1|14|few
TGTGCCAGCAGTTTAATAGGGAGGTCCACTGAAGCTTTCTTT
CASSLIGRSTEAFF
>-|TRBV11-1|TRBJ1-1|13|many
TGTGCCAGCAGCCGGCGCGGGGGCACTGAAGCTTTCTTT
CASSRRGGTEAFF
>TRBD1|TRBV2|TRBJ2-1|16|few
TGTGCCAGCAGTGGTCCTGCAGGGGGCGGTCGCAGTGAGCAGTTCTTC
CASSGPAGGGRSEQFF
>-|TRBV4-1|TRBJ2-3|16|many
TGCGCCAGCAGCCTGCATCAGGGGCCTGGCACAGATACGCAGTATTTT
CASSLHQGPGTDTQYF
>-|TRBV28|TRBJ1-5|13|few
TGTGCCAGCAGTTTATTCTTAGCTCAGCCCCAGCATTTT
CASSLFLAQPQHF
>-|TRBV29-1|TRBJ2-3|11|many
TGCAGCGTTGGGACGGGGGATACGCAGTATTTT
CSVGTGDTQYF
>TRBD1|TRBV2|TRBJ2-6|18|few
TGTGCCAGCACCAAGCGGAGGACAGGGGCTATTGGGGCCAACGTCCTGACTTTC
CASTKRRTGAIGANVLTF
>TRBD1|TRBV18|TRBJ1-2|15|-
TGTGCCAGCTCACCCAGTACAGGGGACAAGTATGGCTACACCTTC
CASSPSTGDKYGYTF
>-|TRBV29-1|TRBJ2-4|12|many
TGCAGCGTTGTGACAACGGGGAACATTCAGTACTTC
CSVVTTGNIQYF
>-|TRBV10-3|TRBJ2-2|12|few
TGTGCCATCAGGGGGGCCGCCGGGGAGCTGTTTTTT
CAIRGAAGELFF
>-|TRBV28|TRBJ1-2|12|few
TGTGCCAGCAGTTTATCGGAGTATGGCTACACCTTC
CASSLSEYGYTF
>TRBD1|TRBV10-3|TRBJ1-1|14|-
TGTGCCATCAGTTCGGGACAGGGGGTCACTGAAGCTTTCTTT
CAISSGQGVTEAFF
>TRBD1|TRBV18|TRBJ2-3|15|-
TGTGCCAGCTCACCAGAACAGGGGGTCGCAGATACGCAGTATTTT
CASSPEQGVADTQYF
>-|TRBV2|TRBJ1-1|13|-
TGTGCCAGCAGTGAAGCGATGGGGGGTGAAGCTTTCTTT
CASSEAMGGEAFF
>-|TRBV7-9|TRBJ1-3|13|few
TGTGCCAGCAGCTTAGACGCTGGAAACACCATATATTTT
CASSLDAGNTIYF
>TRBD1|TRBV6-6|TRBJ2-7|15|-
TGTGCCAGCAGCTCGCCGGCGACAGGGACCTACGAGCAGTACTTC
CASSSPATGTYEQYF
>TRBD2|TRBV5-1|TRBJ2-5|16|few
TGCGCCAGCAGCCGGACTAGCGGGGGCCCTCAAGAGACCCAGTACTTC
CASSRTSGGPQETQYF
>-|TRBV14|TRBJ1-5|15|-
TGTGCCAGCAGCCCCCCCCGGCGTTCTAATCAGCCCCAGCATTTT
CASSPPRRSNQPQHF
>TRBD1|TRBV7-9|TRBJ2-1|19|many
TGTGCCAGCAGCTTAAATCCGGGACAGGTCTCCTCCTCCTACAATGAGCAGTTCTTC
CASSLNPGQVSSSYNEQFF
>TRBD1|TRBV7-9|TRBJ1-4|14|once
TGTGCCAGCAGCCCGTCAGGGGGGAATGAAAAACTGTTTTTT
CASSPSGGNEKLFF
>TRBD2|TRBV7-9|TRBJ2-5|16|few
TGTGCCAGCAGCTTAGCGCTAACTAGCGGGGCGGAGACCCAGTACTTC
CASSLALTSGAETQYF
>-|TRBV14|TRBJ2-1|16|few
TGTGCCAGCAGCCCTTGGGGCCGATCGGCCTACAATGAGCAGTTCTTC
CASSPWGRSAYNEQFF
>-|TRBV29-1|TRBJ1-1|14|few
TGCAGCGTTGTTGTTGGGACAAGGAGTACTGAAGCTTTCTTT
CSVVVGTRSTEAFF
>-|TRBV5-1|TRBJ2-2|14|many
TGCGCCAGCAGCTTGGGACAGAACACCGGGGAGCTGTTTTTT
CASSLGQNTGELFF
>-|TRBV12-3/TRBV12-4|TRBJ1-1|13|many
TGTGCCAGCAGTTTGGGCAGGGGACAAATGGCTTTCTTT
CASSLGRGQMAFF
>-|TRBV9|TRBJ1-1|15|many
TGTGCCAGCAGCACGCGCGGCAGGGATGACACTGAAGCTTTCTTT
CASSTRGRDDTEAFF
>-|TRBV4-1|TRBJ1-2|15|many
TGCGCCAGCAGCCTGGCTTTTTTTTTTAACTATGGCTACACCTTC
CASSLAFFFNYGYTF
>TRBD2|TRBV24-1|TRBJ2-1|14|-
TGTGCCACCAGTGATTCCTCGGGAGGCGATGAGCAGTTCTTC
CATSDSSGGDEQFF
>-|TRBV7-2|TRBJ2-7|13|few
TGTGCCAGCAGTCCCGGGACAAGCAACGAGCAGTACTTC
CASSPGTSNEQYF
>TRBD2|TRBV7-2|TRBJ2-3|18|many
TGTGCCAGCAGCCCACTTCAACGGGGAGGGCTCAGCACAGATACGCAGTATTTT
CASSPLQRGGLSTDTQYF
>-|TRBV5-1|TRBJ2-5|14|-
TGCGCCAGCAGCCCCCAGTCGGGGGAGGTGACCCAGTACTTC
CASSPQSGEVTQYF